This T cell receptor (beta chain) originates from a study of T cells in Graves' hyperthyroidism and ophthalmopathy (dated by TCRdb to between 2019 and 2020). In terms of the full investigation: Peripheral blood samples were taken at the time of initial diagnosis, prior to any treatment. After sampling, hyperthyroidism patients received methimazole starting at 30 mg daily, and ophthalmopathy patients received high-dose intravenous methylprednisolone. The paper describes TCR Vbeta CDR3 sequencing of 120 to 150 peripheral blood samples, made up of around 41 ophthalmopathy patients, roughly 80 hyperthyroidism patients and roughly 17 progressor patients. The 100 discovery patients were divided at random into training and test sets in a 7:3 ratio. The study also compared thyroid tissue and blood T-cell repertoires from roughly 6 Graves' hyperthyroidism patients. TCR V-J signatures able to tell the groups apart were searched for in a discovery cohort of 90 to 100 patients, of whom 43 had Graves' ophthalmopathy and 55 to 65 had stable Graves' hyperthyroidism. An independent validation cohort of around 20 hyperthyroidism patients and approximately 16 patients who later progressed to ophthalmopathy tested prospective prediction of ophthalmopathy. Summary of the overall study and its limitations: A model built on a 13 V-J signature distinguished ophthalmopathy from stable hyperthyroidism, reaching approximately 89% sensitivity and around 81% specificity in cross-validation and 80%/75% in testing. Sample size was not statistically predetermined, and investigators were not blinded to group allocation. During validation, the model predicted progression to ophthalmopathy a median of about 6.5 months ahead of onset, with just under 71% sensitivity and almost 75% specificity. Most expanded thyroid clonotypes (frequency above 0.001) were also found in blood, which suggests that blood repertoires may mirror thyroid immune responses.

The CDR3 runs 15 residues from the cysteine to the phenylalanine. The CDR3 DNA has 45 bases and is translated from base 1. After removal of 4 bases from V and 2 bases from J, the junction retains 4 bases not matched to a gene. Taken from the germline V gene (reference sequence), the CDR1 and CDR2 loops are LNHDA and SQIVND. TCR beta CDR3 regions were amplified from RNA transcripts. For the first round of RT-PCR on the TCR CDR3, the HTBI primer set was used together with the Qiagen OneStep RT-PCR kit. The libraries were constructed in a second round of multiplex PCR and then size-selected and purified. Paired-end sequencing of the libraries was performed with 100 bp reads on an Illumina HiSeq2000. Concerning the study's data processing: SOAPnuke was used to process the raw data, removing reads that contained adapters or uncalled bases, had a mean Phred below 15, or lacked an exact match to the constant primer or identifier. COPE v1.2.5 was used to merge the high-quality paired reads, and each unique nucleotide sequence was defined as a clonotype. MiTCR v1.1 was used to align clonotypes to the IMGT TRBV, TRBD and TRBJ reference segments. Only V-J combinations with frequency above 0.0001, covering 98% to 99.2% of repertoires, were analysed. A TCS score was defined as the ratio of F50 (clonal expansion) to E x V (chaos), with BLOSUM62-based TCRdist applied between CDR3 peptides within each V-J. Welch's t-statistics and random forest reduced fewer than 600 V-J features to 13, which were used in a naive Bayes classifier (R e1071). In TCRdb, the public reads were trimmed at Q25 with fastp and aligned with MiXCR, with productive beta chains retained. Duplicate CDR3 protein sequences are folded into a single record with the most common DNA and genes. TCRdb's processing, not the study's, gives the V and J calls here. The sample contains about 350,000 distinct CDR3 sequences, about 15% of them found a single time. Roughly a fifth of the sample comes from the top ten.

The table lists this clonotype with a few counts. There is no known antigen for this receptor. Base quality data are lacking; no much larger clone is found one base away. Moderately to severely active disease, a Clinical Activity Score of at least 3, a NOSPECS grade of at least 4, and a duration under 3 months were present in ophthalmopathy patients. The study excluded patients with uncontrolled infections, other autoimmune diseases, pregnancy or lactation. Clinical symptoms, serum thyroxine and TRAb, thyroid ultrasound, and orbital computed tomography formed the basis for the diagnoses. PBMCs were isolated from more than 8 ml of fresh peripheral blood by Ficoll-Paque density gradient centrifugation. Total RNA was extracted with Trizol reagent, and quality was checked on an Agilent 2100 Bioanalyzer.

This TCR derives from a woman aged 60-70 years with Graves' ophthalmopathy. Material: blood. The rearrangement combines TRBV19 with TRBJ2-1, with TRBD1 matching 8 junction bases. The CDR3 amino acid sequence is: CASSSPQGAYNEQFF. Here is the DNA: TGTGCCAGTAGTAGCCCACAGGGGGCCTACAATGAGCAGTTCTTC. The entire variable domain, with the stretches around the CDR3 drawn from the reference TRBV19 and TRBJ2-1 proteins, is DGGITQSPKYLFRKEGQNVTLSCEQNLNHDAMYWYRQDPGQGLRLIYYSQIVNDFQKGDIAEGYSVSREKKESFPLTVTSAQKNPTAFYLCASSSPQGAYNEQFFGPGTRLTVL.